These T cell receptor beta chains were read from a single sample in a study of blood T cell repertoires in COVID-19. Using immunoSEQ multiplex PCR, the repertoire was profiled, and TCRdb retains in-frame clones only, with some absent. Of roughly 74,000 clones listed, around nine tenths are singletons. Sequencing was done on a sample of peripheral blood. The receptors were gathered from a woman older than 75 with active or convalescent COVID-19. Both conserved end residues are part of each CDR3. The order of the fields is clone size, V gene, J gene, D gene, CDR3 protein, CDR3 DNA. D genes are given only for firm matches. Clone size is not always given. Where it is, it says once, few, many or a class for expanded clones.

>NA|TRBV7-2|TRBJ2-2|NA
CASSRQGRDGELFF
TGTGCCAGCAGCAGACAGGGGAGGGACGGGGAGCTGTTTTTT
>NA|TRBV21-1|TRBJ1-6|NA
CASIYDRERYNSPLHF
TGTGCCAGCATCTACGACAGGGAACGGTATAATTCACCCCTCCACTTT
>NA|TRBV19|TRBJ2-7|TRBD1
CASSFRDRGYEQYF
TGTGCCAGTAGTTTCCGGGACAGGGGCTACGAGCAGTACTTC
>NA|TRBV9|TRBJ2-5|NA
CASSVGTAFQETQYF
TGTGCCAGCAGCGTAGGTACAGCCTTCCAAGAGACCCAGTACTTC
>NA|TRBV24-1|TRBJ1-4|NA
CATSGPAGRGTPNEKLFF
TGTGCCACCAGTGGTCCCGCGGGCCGCGGGACCCCAAATGAAAAACTGTTTTTT
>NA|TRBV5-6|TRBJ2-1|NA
CASSTTPYSYNEQFF
TGTGCCAGCAGCACGACTCCCTACTCCTACAATGAGCAGTTCTTC
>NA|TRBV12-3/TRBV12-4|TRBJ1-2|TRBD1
CASSPDRGNGYTF
TGTGCCAGCAGTCCCGACAGGGGAAATGGCTACACCTTC
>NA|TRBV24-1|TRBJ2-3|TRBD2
CATSEPSGPSTDTQYF
TGTGCCACCAGTGAACCTAGCGGTCCTAGCACAGATACGCAGTATTTT
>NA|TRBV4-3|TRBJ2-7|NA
CASSQAADSYEQYF
TGCGCCAGCAGCCAAGCAGCGGACAGTTACGAGCAGTACTTC
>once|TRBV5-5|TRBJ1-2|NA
CASNGGAASNYGYTF
TGTGCCAGCAATGGGGGGGCAGCCTCCAACTATGGCTACACCTTC
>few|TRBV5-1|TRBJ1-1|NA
CASRDTLNTEAFF
TGCGCCAGCAGGGACACCCTGAACACTGAAGCTTTCTTT
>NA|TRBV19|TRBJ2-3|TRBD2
CASSMLAGDTDTQYF
TGTGCCAGTAGTATGCTAGCGGGGGACACAGATACGCAGTATTTT
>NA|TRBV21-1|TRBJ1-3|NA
CASSKGGRPGEYVYF
TGTGCCAGCAGTAAAGGGGGGCGGCCCGGAGAGTACGTATATTTT
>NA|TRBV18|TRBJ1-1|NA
CASSPLRGAEAFF
TGTGCCAGCTCCCCTCTCAGGGGAGCTGAAGCTTTCTTT
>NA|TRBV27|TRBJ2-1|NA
CASSLPGVDNEQFF
TGTGCCAGCAGTTTACCAGGGGTGGATAATGAGCAGTTCTTC
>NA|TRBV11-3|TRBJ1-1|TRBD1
CASSFSGTGTNTEAFF
TGTGCCAGCAGCTTTTCCGGGACAGGGACGAACACTGAAGCTTTCTTT
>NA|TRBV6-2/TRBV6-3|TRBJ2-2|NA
CASSLTGYTGELFF
TGTGCCAGCAGCCTCACAGGGTACACCGGGGAGCTGTTTTTT
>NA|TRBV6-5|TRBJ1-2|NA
CASSRALEDGYTF
TGTGCCAGCAGCCGCGCCCTGGAGGATGGCTACACCTTC
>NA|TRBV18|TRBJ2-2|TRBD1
CASSPDRATGELFF
TGTGCCAGCTCACCGGACAGGGCAACCGGGGAGCTGTTTTTT
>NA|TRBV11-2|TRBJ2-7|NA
CASSSGWEQYF
TGTGCCAGCAGCTCAGGGTGGGAGCAGTACTTC
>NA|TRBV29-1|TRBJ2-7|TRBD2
CSGGAGDVEQYF
TGCAGCGGGGGAGCGGGAGATGTCGAGCAGTACTTC
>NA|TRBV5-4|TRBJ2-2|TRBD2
CASSPGGGVTGELFF
TGTGCCAGCAGCCCCGGCGGGGGAGTCACCGGGGAGCTGTTTTTT
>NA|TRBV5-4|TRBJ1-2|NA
CASSLRAREGYGYTF
TGTGCCAGCAGCTTGAGGGCACGGGAAGGCTATGGCTACACCTTC
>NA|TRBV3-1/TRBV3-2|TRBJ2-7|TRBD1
CASSPTRGTVFYEQYF
TGTGCCAGCAGCCCCACAAGAGGGACAGTTTTCTACGAGCAGTACTTC
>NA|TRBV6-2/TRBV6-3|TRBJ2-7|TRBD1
CASSYWTGGYEQYF
TGTGCCAGCAGTTACTGGACAGGGGGCTACGAGCAGTACTTC
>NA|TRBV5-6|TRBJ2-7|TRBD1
CASSFGTGDPTYEQYF
TGTGCCAGCAGCTTTGGGACAGGGGATCCGACTTACGAGCAGTACTTC
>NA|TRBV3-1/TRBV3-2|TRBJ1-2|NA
CASSQGTWASGYTF
TGTGCCAGCAGCCAAGGAACTTGGGCGTCTGGCTACACCTTC
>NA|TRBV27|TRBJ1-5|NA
CASNPRGRRNQPQHF
TGTGCCAGCAACCCTAGAGGCAGACGCAATCAGCCCCAGCATTTT
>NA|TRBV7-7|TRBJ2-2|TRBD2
CASRAGGATGELFF
TGTGCCAGCAGGGCCGGGGGGGCCACCGGGGAGCTGTTTTTT
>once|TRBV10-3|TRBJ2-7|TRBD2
CATSGTTYEQYF
TGTGCCACCTCGGGGACTACCTACGAGCAGTACTTC
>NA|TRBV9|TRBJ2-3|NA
CASSETGEGTDTQYF
TGTGCCAGCAGCGAAACGGGAGAGGGCACAGATACGCAGTATTTT
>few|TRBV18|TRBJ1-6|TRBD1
CASSPVDRGSPLHF
TGTGCCAGCTCACCAGTGGACAGGGGTTCACCCCTCCACTTT
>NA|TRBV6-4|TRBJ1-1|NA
CASSDTDRGTEAFF
TGTGCCAGCAGTGACACCGACAGAGGCACTGAAGCTTTCTTT
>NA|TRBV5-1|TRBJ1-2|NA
CASRETGSDGYTF
TGCGCCAGCAGGGAAACAGGGAGCGATGGCTACACCTTC
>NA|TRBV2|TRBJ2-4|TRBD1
CASSEAGTGVKNIQYF
TGTGCCAGCAGTGAAGCGGGGACAGGGGTCAAAAACATTCAGTACTTC
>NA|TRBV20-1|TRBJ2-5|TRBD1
CSASGRGLETQYF
TGCAGTGCTAGTGGCAGGGGGCTGGAGACCCAGTACTTC
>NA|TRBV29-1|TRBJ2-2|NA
CSARYTGELFF
TGCAGTGCCAGGTACACCGGGGAGCTGTTTTTT
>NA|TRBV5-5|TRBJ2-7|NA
CASSLSGHSYEQYF
TGTGCCAGCAGCTTGTCAGGACACTCCTACGAGCAGTACTTC
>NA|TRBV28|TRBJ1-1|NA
CASTTRGGAYTEAFF
TGTGCCAGCACCACTCGGGGGGGGGCCTACACTGAAGCTTTCTTT
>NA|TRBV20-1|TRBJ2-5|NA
CSASGTKETQYF
TGCAGTGCTAGTGGGACAAAGGAGACCCAGTACTTC
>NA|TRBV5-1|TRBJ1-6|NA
CASSLAVRNNSPLHF
TGCGCCAGCAGCTTGGCCGTCAGGAATAATTCACCCCTCCACTTT
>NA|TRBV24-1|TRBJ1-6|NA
CATSDPGLVPLHF
TGTGCCACCAGTGACCCCGGACTTGTACCCCTCCACTTT
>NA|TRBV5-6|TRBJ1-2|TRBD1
CASSVGQGVKGYTF
TGTGCCAGCAGCGTGGGACAGGGGGTGAAGGGCTACACCTTC
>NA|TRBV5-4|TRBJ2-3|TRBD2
CASSPGGGRSTDTQYF
TGTGCCAGCAGTCCGGGGGGCGGGAGGAGCACAGATACGCAGTATTTT
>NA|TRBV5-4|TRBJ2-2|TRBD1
CASSTGWQGATGELFF
TGTGCCAGCAGCACCGGGTGGCAGGGGGCAACCGGGGAGCTGTTTTTT
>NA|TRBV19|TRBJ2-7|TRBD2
CASSMVGGPREQYF
TGTGCCAGTAGTATGGTGGGAGGGCCAAGGGAGCAGTACTTC
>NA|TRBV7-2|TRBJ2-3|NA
CASSLEMRDTQYF
TGTGCCAGCAGCTTAGAGATGAGAGATACGCAGTATTTT
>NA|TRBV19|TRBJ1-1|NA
CASRDQPGRREAFF
TGTGCCAGTCGCGACCAGCCCGGGAGACGGGAAGCTTTCTTT
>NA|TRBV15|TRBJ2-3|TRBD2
CATSGRGAYTDTQYF
TGTGCCACCAGCGGGCGGGGGGCCTACACAGATACGCAGTATTTT
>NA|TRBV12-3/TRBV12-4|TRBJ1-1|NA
CASSLRPAGPGFF
TGTGCCAGCAGTTTACGCCCCGCCGGTCCGGGTTTCTTT
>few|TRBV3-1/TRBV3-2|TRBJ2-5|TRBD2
CASSQSGGQETQYF
TGTGCCAGCAGCCAGAGCGGGGGGCAAGAGACCCAGTACTTC
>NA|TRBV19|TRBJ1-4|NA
CASSITVSAAVFDLFF
TGTGCCAGTAGTATTACAGTTTCTGCCGCCGTTTTTGATCTGTTTTTT